The clone carrying this T cell receptor (beta chain) has more than one count but fewer than ten. Its specificity is unknown. The data were obtained in a study of vaccination effects on CD4 cells after COVID-19. Using immunoSEQ multiplex PCR, the repertoire was profiled, and TCRdb retains in-frame clones only, with some absent. The sample yields approximately 30,000 clones, 65% seen once. CD4+ T cells specific for antigen were expanded with viral peptide pools by the ViraFEST assay before sequencing. It was after approximately 11 days of culture that CD4+ T cells were isolated. Participants were vaccinated with two doses of either the BNT162b2 or mRNA-1273 vaccine. People in the vaccine group had not been infected with SARS-CoV-2 before, and their nucleocapsid antibodies were negative. Half of the medium was exchanged for IL-2 medium on both days 3 and 7. CDR1 and CDR2 from the germline V gene are GTSNPN and SVGIG (reference sequence). Trimming took 2 bases from V and 7 from J; bases not matched to a gene: 11. The CDR3 runs 15 residues.

The gene calls are TRBV30 and TRBJ1-5, with TRBD1 identical over 7 bases. The material was CD4+ T cells from PBMCs cultured with SARS-CoV-2 spike peptides, obtained after COVID-19 vaccination. The TCR sequence derives from a human donor who received a COVID-19 vaccine. The CDR3 here is CAWSLKDRSAQPQHF. The DNA of the CDR3 is TGTGCCTGGAGTTTGAAGGACAGGTCGGCCCAGCCCCAGCATTTT.